The T cell receptor (beta chain) described here comes from a study of immune cell composition in non-small cell lung cancer (dated 2017 in TCRdb). Background for the entire study: Histologic subtype, mostly lung adenocarcinoma or squamous cell carcinoma, was determined with H&E together with p63, CK5, Napsin A and TTF-1 immunohistochemistry. Adaptive Biotechnologies TCR-beta sequencing was carried out on over 32 paired NSCLC tumour and non-adjacent lung specimens, as well as on around 25 tumour-only specimens. For supplementary cohort #1, made up of approximately 11 lung adenocarcinoma cases, paired tumour/lung TCR-beta sequencing was done and TIL populations were generated so that tumour reactivity could be assessed. Several tumour specimens with TCR-beta data were rare histological subtypes and were excluded from the subtype comparisons.

As concerns this clone: No cognate antigen has been identified for it. Within one base of it there is no much larger clone, and no base qualities were kept.

A two-step multiplex PCR amplified TCR-beta CDR3 regions from genomic DNA, and the second step of the PCR added Illumina-compatible adaptors. As a commercial immunoSEQ service, TCR-beta immunosequencing was carried out on an Illumina platform. The authors' pipeline ran thus. Repertoires were described by productive clonality and by Top 10 Clones, which is the percentage of T-cell templates coming from the ten most frequent sequences. Values for productive clonality spanned 0 to 1, where a value of 1 indicated a monoclonal population. Tumour-associated clones, identified using log10 scatter plots, were defined as sequences that made up at least 0.1% of tumour T-cell templates and were not found in the matched non-adjacent lung. Two-group comparisons used Student's t-tests, stages used ANOVA, and relationships used linear regression, analysed in GraphPad Prism7 and R. TCRdb mirrors the immuneACCESS table, restricted to in-frame sequences. Some clones are absent from its copies; in checked studies, under half trace to an unresolved V gene, and the reason for the others is unknown. That table supplies the V and J calls and clone size; D and trimming were determined from the DNA. This sample is represented by 13,000 to 15,000 clones; over 70% of them were singletons. The ten largest account for 11% of the sample.

CDR1 MDHEN and CDR2 SYDVKM were looked up in the germline V gene. The CDR3 starts with the cysteine, ends with the phenylalanine, and has 15 residues. Only the CDR3 region is kept as DNA, spanning 45 bases read in frame from base 1. V and J are truncated by 4 bases and 4 bases respectively, leaving an intervening sequence of 15 bases. Frozen aliquots of unsorted single-cell suspensions were used for genomic DNA extraction with the QIAamp DNA kit. The tumour samples consisted of surgically resected non-small cell lung cancer tissue. Tissues arrived within 2 hours after resection and were immediately processed into single-cell suspensions. Tissue was mechanically dissociated and enzymatically digested with DNase I, collagenase I and hyaluronidase for approximately 32 minutes at 37 °C, then filtered and RBC-lysed. On the study overall, not on this receptor specifically: No significant correlation was found between tumour TCR-beta clonality and smoking pack-years. Compared with lung adenocarcinoma tumours, lung squamous cell carcinoma showed significantly higher Top 10 clone scores and productive clonality. In 10 adenocarcinoma cases, maximal tumour-associated clone frequency correlated strongly with TIL tumour reactivity, whereas overall clonality did not. Tumour-associated clones >0.5% occurred in nearly half of NSCLC cases: around 32% of adenocarcinomas versus around 79% of squamous carcinomas. The reactivity cohort included only 10 or so cases, and whether tumour-reactive clones share sequences with the dominant in vivo tumour-associated clones was not shown.

The sample was lung tumor tissue. This receptor was identified in a human donor with non-small cell lung cancer. This chain joins TRBV28 to TRBJ2-3; the D gene is possibly TRBD1 or TRBD2, with 5 bases matching each. The nucleotide sequence reads TGTGCCAGCAGTTCAACCGGGGCCGTTCCAGATACGCAGTATTTT. This sequence encodes CASSSTGAVPDTQYF. The entire variable domain, with the stretches around the CDR3 drawn from the reference TRBV28 and TRBJ2-3 proteins, is DVKVTQSSRYLVKRTGEKVFLECVQDMDHENMFWYRQDPGLGLRLIYFSYDVKMKEKGDIPEGYSVSREKKERFSLILESASTNQTSMYLCASSSTGAVPDTQYFGPGTRLTVL.